The 9 T cell receptor beta chains presented below share a single source sample, sequenced in a study of blood T cell repertoires in COVID-19. Here immunoSEQ multiplex PCR was the method, and the copy in TCRdb shows in-frame clones only, minus some. The sample lists approximately 200,000 clones, roughly 84% occurring once. Sequencing was performed on peripheral blood. The receptor source for this set is a person aged 70 to 85 with COVID-19, enrolled during active disease.

V is TRBV11-1 and J is TRBJ2-2, with D perhaps TRBD2 (6 bases). The ends were cut back, 8 bases at V and 5 bases at J, with 15 bases in the middle. This CDR3 region has 14 residues. Germline V CDR1 and CDR2: SGHAT, FQDESV (reference sequence). CDR3 sequence reads: CASGPGLWTGELFF. The CDR3 DNA sequence: TGTGCCAGCGGGCCGGGACTTTGGACCGGGGAGCTGTTTTTT.

The chain recombines TRBV2 with TRBJ1-4; a weak D match, TRBD1 (5 bases). V lost 1 base, J lost 4 bases, and 16 bases lay in between. CDR1 is SNHLY and CDR2 is FYNNEI in the germline V gene. There are 17 residues in the CDR3. Here the CDR3 reads CASSEDRGGRNNEKLFF. The CDR3 nucleotides read TGTGCCAGCAGTGAAGATAGGGGCGGCAGAAATAATGAAAAACTGTTTTTT.

V is TRBV13 and J is TRBJ1-1; maybe TRBD1 (5 bases). From germline, CDR1 is PRHDT and CDR2 FYEKMQ (reference sequence). Trimming shortened V by 5 bases and J by 6 bases, and 13 bases separated the two germline ends. CDR3 size: 13 residues. Here the CDR3 reads CASSLNPGAEAFF. CDR3 in DNA: TGTGCCAGCAGCCTGAATCCGGGGGCTGAAGCTTTCTTT. Supplemented by reference TRBV13 and TRBJ1-1, the full variable domain reads AAGVIQSPRHLIKEKRETATLKCYPIPRHDTVYWYQQGPGQDPQFLISFYEKMQSDKGSIPDRFSAQQFSDYHSELNMSSLELGDSALYFCASSLNPGAEAFFGQGTRLTVV.

This chain connects TRBV5-1 to TRBJ1-2, with 7 bases fitting TRBD1. The V gene's germline CDR1 is SGHRS and CDR2 YFSETQ. This CDR3 spans 16 amino acids. The J segment lost 4 bases and the V segment lost 5 bases, leaving 14 bases of the junction unmatched. The DNA for the CDR3 is TGCGCCAGCAGGCCGACAGGGAGCGTAACCCTCTATGGCTACACCTTC. Encoded protein: CASRPTGSVTLYGYTF.

This clone is a singleton in its sample. V and J are TRBV7-8 and TRBJ1-6; 7 bases map to TRBD1. CDR1 SGHVS and CDR2 FQNEAQ come from the germline V gene. The CDR3 is 20 amino acids. The J segment lost 3 bases and the V segment lost 5 bases, leaving 19 bases of the junction unmatched. The CDR3 DNA is TGTGCCAGCAGCGACCCCCCTAGGGGGACAGCTCTCGTCTATAATTCACCCCTCCACTTT. Amino acids: CASSDPPRGTALVYNSPLHF.

V is TRBV7-2 and J is TRBJ2-7, with D maybe TRBD1 (5 bases). Trimming pared 3 bases from V and 5 bases from J, leaving 17 bases between. The germline V gene has CDR1 SGHTA and CDR2 FQGNSA. The CDR3 runs 15 residues. The CDR3 region has the DNA TGTGCCAGCAGCTTGATGGTGTCAGGGTCTGACGAGCAGTACTTC. It encodes CASSLMVSGSDEQYF.

The rearrangement links TRBV4-3 to TRBJ2-7, with a possible D match to TRBD1 (5 bases). V lost 2 bases, J lost 1 base, and 9 bases lay in between. CDR1 and CDR2 (germline): LGHNA, YSLEER. CDR3 size: 14 residues. The CDR3 region is CASSQQTVSYEQYF. The DNA for the CDR3 is TGCGCCAGCAGCCAACAGACAGTTTCCTACGAGCAGTACTTC.

This clone occurred a few times. This chain connects TRBV27 to TRBJ1-5; D is unclear. Between the trimmed V and J ends, which lost 4 bases and 0 bases, there was a span of 7 bases. Looked up from germline, CDR1 is MNHEY and CDR2 is SMNVEV (reference sequence). There are 14 residues in the CDR3. As DNA, the CDR3 is TGTGCCAGCAGTTCCGGGTATAGCAATCAGCCCCAGCATTTT. Translation: CASSSGYSNQPQHF.

The rearrangement uses TRBV28 and TRBJ2-1, with 7 positions matching TRBD2. The V gene's germline CDR1 is MDHEN and CDR2 SYDVKM. The trim removed 1 base at V and 14 bases at J, leaving 11 bases unmatched. The CDR3 extends over 14 amino acids. CDR3 in amino acids: CASSLFSVVSGKFF. In DNA form, the CDR3 reads TGTGCCAGCAGTTTATTCAGTGTCGTCAGCGGGAAGTTCTTC. Full variable domain (missing parts from reference TRBV28 and TRBJ2-1): DVKVTQSSRYLVKRTGEKVFLECVQDMDHENMFWYRQDPGLGLRLIYFSYDVKMKEKGDIPEGYSVSREKKERFSLILESASTNQTSMYLCASSLFSVVSGKFFGPGTRLTVL.